These T cell receptor beta chains were read from a single sample in a study of blood T cell repertoires in COVID-19. Produced via immunoSEQ multiplex PCR; TCRdb's table is partial and in-frame only. The repertoire has about 120,000 clones, 65% to 90% of them found once; the top ten carry about 12%. The sample comprised peripheral blood. The receptor source for this set is a human donor in a cohort sampled during active COVID-19. Each CDR3 is given with its conserved first and last residue. The D gene is left open where the match is weak. Part of the rows lack a size; the others show once, few, many or a class for expanded clones.

>TRBJ2-2|TRBV5-1|TRBD1|NA
CASSSTGVTGELFF
TGCGCCAGCAGCTCGACAGGGGTTACCGGGGAGCTGTTTTTT
>TRBJ2-1|TRBV28|NA|NA
CASSSPGFSSYNEQFF
TGTGCCAGCAGTTCCCCGGGATTCAGCTCCTACAATGAGCAGTTCTTC
>TRBJ1-2|TRBV13|TRBD1|NA
CASSSKQTGDYGYTF
TGTGCCAGCAGCTCCAAACAGACAGGGGACTATGGCTACACCTTC
>TRBJ1-5|TRBV9|NA|NA
CARHLGANRVPQHF
TGTGCCCGACACCTGGGGGCCAATCGTGTGCCCCAGCATTTT
>TRBJ2-3|TRBV7-9|NA|NA
CASSPRGLTDTQYF
TGTGCCAGCAGCCCGCGTGGGCTTACAGATACGCAGTATTTT
>TRBJ2-3|TRBV5-1|TRBD2|NA
CASSLGSSGGSTDTQYF
TGCGCCAGCAGCTTGGGCAGTAGCGGGGGATCGACAGATACGCAGTATTTT
>TRBJ1-2|TRBV28|TRBD1|NA
CASSRQGNGYTF
TGTGCCAGTTCGCGACAGGGGAATGGCTACACCTTC
>TRBJ1-3|TRBV5-1|TRBD1|NA
CASRDTGAGNTIYF
TGCGCCAGCAGGGATACAGGGGCTGGAAACACCATATATTTT
>TRBJ2-3|TRBV24-1|TRBD1|NA
CATSDPGQGTDTQYF
TGTGCCACCAGTGACCCGGGACAGGGAACAGATACGCAGTATTTT
>TRBJ1-3|TRBV10-1|TRBD1|NA
CASSTRQGSGNTIYF
TGCGCCAGCAGTACCCGACAGGGCTCTGGAAACACCATATATTTT
>TRBJ2-2|TRBV10-3|NA|NA
CAISESSANTGELFF
TGTGCCATCAGTGAGTCGTCAGCGAACACCGGGGAGCTGTTTTTT
>TRBJ1-6|TRBV3-1/TRBV3-2|TRBD1|NA
CASSQGQGSGSPLHF
TGTGCCAGCAGCCAAGGACAGGGGTCGGGGTCACCCCTCCACTTT
>TRBJ2-3|TRBV6-5|TRBD1|NA
CASSYSVTGLADTQYF
TGTGCCAGCAGTTACTCCGTGACAGGGCTCGCAGATACGCAGTATTTT
>TRBJ2-7|TRBV6-6|TRBD2|NA
CASSTSGGSTNEQYF
TGTGCCAGCAGTACTAGCGGGGGGAGCACAAACGAGCAGTACTTC
>TRBJ2-5|TRBV6-5|TRBD2|NA
CASFSGGPGAGTQYF
TGTGCAAGTTTTAGCGGGGGGCCGGGGGCGGGGACCCAGTACTTC
>TRBJ2-5|TRBV13|NA|NA
CASSVRVPPETQYF
TGTGCCAGCAGCGTGAGGGTCCCCCCAGAGACCCAGTACTTC
>TRBJ2-3|TRBV9|TRBD2|NA
CASSLGLAGDPSTDTQYF
TGTGCCAGCAGCCTCGGACTAGCGGGGGACCCTAGCACAGATACGCAGTATTTT
>TRBJ2-3|TRBV5-1|TRBD2|NA
CASSLAPSAGGADTQYF
TGCGCCAGCAGCTTAGCTCCCTCGGCGGGGGGTGCAGATACGCAGTATTTT
>TRBJ2-2|TRBV2|TRBD2|few
CASSERLAGGLGSVGELFF
TGTGCCAGCAGTGAACGACTAGCGGGGGGGCTTGGTTCAGTCGGGGAGCTGTTTTTT
>TRBJ1-6|TRBV5-5|NA|few
CASSFVPDNSPLHF
TGTGCCAGCAGCTTTGTCCCGGATAATTCACCCCTCCACTTT
>TRBJ1-4|TRBV4-3|NA|NA
CASSRAGPNEKLFF
TGCGCCAGCAGCCGGGCAGGTCCCAATGAAAAACTGTTTTTT
>TRBJ1-6|TRBV27|TRBD1|once
CASSLEGQGVSYNSPLHF
TGTGCCAGCAGTTTGGAGGGACAGGGTGTATCCTATAATTCACCCCTCCACTTT
>TRBJ1-4|TRBV27|NA|NA
CASSFPNEKLFF
TGTGCCAGCAGTTTTCCGAATGAAAAACTGTTTTTT
>TRBJ2-2|TRBV5-5|TRBD1|NA
CASSLEGATGELFF
TGTGCCAGCAGCTTGGAGGGGGCGACCGGGGAGCTGTTTTTT
>TRBJ1-1|TRBV7-2|TRBD1|NA
CASSYRQGNTEAFF
TGTGCCAGCAGCTACAGACAGGGCAACACTGAAGCTTTCTTT
>TRBJ2-5|TRBV12-3/TRBV12-4|NA|few
CASTSGGWETQYF
TGTGCCAGCACCTCAGGGGGGTGGGAGACCCAGTACTTC
>TRBJ1-2|TRBV19|NA|NA
CASSLGSGFGYTF
TGTGCCAGTAGTCTCGGGTCGGGTTTCGGCTACACCTTC
>TRBJ2-5|TRBV2|NA|NA
CASSPATGVETQYF
TGTGCCAGCAGTCCGGCCACCGGGGTCGAGACCCAGTACTTC
>TRBJ1-6|TRBV28|TRBD1|NA
CASRTGAGNSPLHF
TGTGCCAGCCGGACAGGGGCGGGTAATTCACCCCTCCACTTT
>TRBJ2-2|TRBV5-1|NA|NA
CASSRELGNTGELFF
TGCGCCAGCAGCCGGGAGCTAGGGAACACCGGGGAGCTGTTTTTT
>TRBJ2-3|TRBV5-1|TRBD1|NA
CASTFGQGGGTDTQYF
TGCGCCAGCACTTTCGGACAGGGAGGCGGCACAGATACGCAGTATTTT
>TRBJ2-5|TRBV18|NA|NA
CASSPTRLNREETQYF
TGTGCCAGCTCACCAACTCGTTTAAACAGGGAAGAGACCCAGTACTTC
>TRBJ2-7|TRBV12-5|TRBD2|few
CASGWLAGGPPSYEQYF
TGTGCTAGTGGTTGGCTAGCGGGGGGGCCGCCCTCCTACGAGCAGTACTTC
>TRBJ2-1|TRBV7-9|NA|NA
CASSSPSGTLYNEQFF
TGTGCCAGCAGCTCTCCCTCCGGGACTCTATACAATGAGCAGTTCTTC
>TRBJ1-2|TRBV5-6|NA|NA
CASSYILQGHGYTF
TGTGCCAGCAGCTATATACTACAGGGTCATGGCTACACCTTC
>TRBJ2-6|TRBV6-6|TRBD1|NA
CASSPGTGLSGANVLTF
TGTGCCAGCAGTCCTGGGACAGGACTCTCTGGGGCCAACGTCCTGACTTTC
>TRBJ2-4|TRBV28|NA|NA
CASRFGNIQYF
TGTGCCAGTCGGTTCGGAAACATTCAGTACTTC
>TRBJ2-5|TRBV5-4|NA|NA
CASSRLVGAQETQYF
TGTGCCAGCAGCCGACTTGTGGGTGCCCAAGAGACCCAGTACTTC
>TRBJ2-7|TRBV12-3/TRBV12-4|TRBD1|NA
CASSRPGTGYTYF
TGTGCCAGCAGCCGTCCCGGGACAGGGTATACGTACTTC
>TRBJ1-6|TRBV6-2/TRBV6-3|TRBD1|NA
CASSWGTVRSWRNSPLHF
TGTGCCAGCAGTTGGGGGACAGTTCGAAGTTGGCGGAATTCACCCCTCCACTTT
>TRBJ1-2|TRBV6-5|TRBD1|NA
CASSYGQGMGGYTF
TGTGCCAGCAGTTACGGACAGGGGATGGGCGGCTACACCTTC
>TRBJ1-4|TRBV2|NA|few
CASSYRAANEKLFF
TGTGCCAGCTCCTACAGGGCCGCGAATGAAAAACTGTTTTTT
>TRBJ1-1|TRBV18|NA|NA
CASSPPEGRNTEAFF
TGTGCCAGCTCACCACCAGAGGGCCGGAACACTGAAGCTTTCTTT
>TRBJ1-4|TRBV5-1|NA|few
CASRPQGRGFNEKLFF
TGCGCCAGCAGACCTCAGGGAAGAGGATTCAATGAAAAACTGTTTTTT
>TRBJ1-6|TRBV19|NA|few
CASSIRQGSARGHSPLHF
TGTGCCAGTAGTATTCGGCAGGGGTCGGCGCGAGGCCATTCACCCCTCCACTTT
>TRBJ1-3|TRBV5-1|NA|NA
CASSVEGSGNTIYF
TGCGCCAGCAGCGTTGAGGGATCCGGAAACACCATATATTTT
>TRBJ2-1|TRBV5-1|TRBD2|NA
CASSSRGGNRNEQFF
TGCGCCAGCAGCTCCCGGGGGGGAAATCGGAATGAGCAGTTCTTC
>TRBJ1-1|TRBV10-1|NA|NA
CASRQGRNTEAFF
TGCGCCAGCAGACAGGGTAGGAACACTGAAGCTTTCTTT
>TRBJ2-2|TRBV11-2|TRBD1|NA
CASSPRDRAGELFF
TGTGCCAGCAGCCCTAGGGACAGGGCCGGGGAGCTGTTTTTT
>TRBJ1-2|TRBV28|TRBD1|NA
CASSATGANYGYTF
TGTGCCAGCAGCGCGACAGGGGCCAACTATGGCTACACCTTC
>TRBJ1-4|TRBV28|NA|NA
CASTTGRERNEKLFF
TGTGCCAGCACCACGGGCAGGGAAAGAAATGAAAAACTGTTTTTT
>TRBJ1-6|TRBV7-6|NA|NA
CASTLGAVGGSPLHF
TGTGCCAGCACCCTAGGGGCAGTAGGTGGCTCACCCCTCCACTTT
>TRBJ1-4|TRBV4-1|NA|NA
CASSQGQVYATNEKLFF
TGCGCCAGCAGCCAAGGACAGGTGTACGCAACTAATGAAAAACTGTTTTTT
>TRBJ1-6|TRBV6-7|NA|NA
CASNKSRGLAPLHF
TGTGCCAGCAACAAGAGCCGGGGTCTCGCACCCCTCCACTTT
>TRBJ1-2|TRBV28|TRBD1|NA
CASSLFFAGGNYGYTF
TGTGCCAGCAGTTTATTTTTCGCAGGGGGTAACTATGGCTACACCTTC
>TRBJ2-1|TRBV5-1|NA|NA
CASSVQAPYNEQFF
TGCGCCAGCAGCGTACAGGCCCCCTACAATGAGCAGTTCTTC
>TRBJ2-2|TRBV2|NA|NA
CASSGVDGLGTGELFF
TGTGCCAGCAGTGGAGTAGACGGGTTGGGCACCGGGGAGCTGTTTTTT
>TRBJ2-5|TRBV3-1/TRBV3-2|NA|NA
CASSQRPLGGTQYF
TGTGCCAGCAGCCAAAGGCCCTTGGGGGGGACCCAGTACTTC
>TRBJ2-1|TRBV5-1|TRBD2|NA
CASSSSASVAGIDEQFF
TGCGCCAGCAGCTCGTCGGCCTCGGTAGCGGGGATCGATGAGCAGTTCTTC
>TRBJ1-6|TRBV5-8|TRBD1|NA
CASRGRTGRISPLHF
TGTGCCAGCAGGGGACGGACAGGGAGAATTTCACCCCTCCACTTT